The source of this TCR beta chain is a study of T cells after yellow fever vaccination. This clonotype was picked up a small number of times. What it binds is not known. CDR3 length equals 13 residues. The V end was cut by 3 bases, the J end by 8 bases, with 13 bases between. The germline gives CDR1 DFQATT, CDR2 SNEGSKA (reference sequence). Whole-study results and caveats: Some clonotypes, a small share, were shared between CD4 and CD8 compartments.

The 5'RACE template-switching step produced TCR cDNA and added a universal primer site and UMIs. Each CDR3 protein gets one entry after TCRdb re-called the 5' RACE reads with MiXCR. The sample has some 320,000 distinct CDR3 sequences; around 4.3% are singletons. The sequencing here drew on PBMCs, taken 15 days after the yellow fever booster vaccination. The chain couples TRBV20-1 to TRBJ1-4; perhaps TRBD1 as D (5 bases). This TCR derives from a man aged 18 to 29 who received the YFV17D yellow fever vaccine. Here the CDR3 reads CSARGRNGEKLFF. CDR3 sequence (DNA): TGCAGTGCTAGGGGACGGAACGGCGAAAAACTGTTTTTT.